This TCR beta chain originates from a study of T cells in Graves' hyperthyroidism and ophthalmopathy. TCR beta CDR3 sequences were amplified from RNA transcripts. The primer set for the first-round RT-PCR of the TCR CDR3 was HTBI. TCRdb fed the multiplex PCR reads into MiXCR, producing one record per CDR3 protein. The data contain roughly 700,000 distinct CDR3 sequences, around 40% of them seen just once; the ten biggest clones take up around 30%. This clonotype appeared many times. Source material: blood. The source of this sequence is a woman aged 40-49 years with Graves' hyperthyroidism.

The CDR3 DNA sequence: TGTGCCAGCTCAATCGGGGAGGATTCACCCCTCCACTTT. Protein sequence: CASSIGEDSPLHF. V and J are TRBV7-9 and TRBJ1-6; unclear D gene. V was trimmed by 8 bases and J by 8 bases, leaving 13 bases between them. The V gene's germline CDR1 is SEHNR and CDR2 FQNEAQ (reference sequence). The CDR3 is 13 amino acids.